What follows are 11 T cell receptor beta chains derived from one specimen sequenced in a study of blood T cells in healthy people across ages. Primed by a sample-barcoded 5' primer and a J-beta primer mix, a second PCR proceeded for about 6 to 11 cycles. TCRdb fed the 5' RACE reads into MiXCR, producing one record per CDR3 protein. The table lists around 1,000,000 distinct CDR3 sequences, under 40% of them singletons, with about an eighth in the top ten. Sequencing was carried out using blood. The receptors were gathered from a man aged 18 to 30 in good health.

This clonotype was detected a few times. This sequence joins TRBV7-9 and TRBJ1-2; 7 bases line up with TRBD1. Per germline, CDR1 SEHNR and CDR2 FQNEAQ (reference sequence). The CDR3 totals 16 residues. Trimming took 1 base from V and 3 from J; bases not matched to a gene: 8. The CDR3 DNA reads as TGTGCCAGCAGCTTAGTGTCTCTGCAGGGGGACTATGGCTACACCTTC. Translation: CASSLVSLQGDYGYTF.

This clonotype was picked up many times. A read error may produce the germline difference seen at one junction end. The rearrangement joins TRBV5-1 to TRBJ2-2; D is undetermined. CDR3 size: 12 residues. Germline V lookup: CDR1 SGHRS, CDR2 YFSETQ. Here the CDR3 DNA reads TGTGCCAGCAGCTTAAACACCGGGGAGCTGTTTTTT. Protein: CASSLNTGELFF.

The DNA for the CDR3 is TGCGCCAGCAGCCAAAGACAGAATGAAAAACTGTTTTTT. Its translation: CASSQRQNEKLFF. The chain is built from TRBV4-1 and TRBJ1-4; a weak D match, TRBD1 (5 bases). The V end lost 2 bases, the J end lost 5 bases, and 6 bases lay between the germline ends. CDR1 is MGHRA, CDR2 YSYEKL, per germline. The CDR3 is made up of 13 amino acids.

This clonotype turned up a few times. The genes are TRBV7-8 and TRBJ1-2; 10 nucleotides line up with TRBD1. This CDR3 spans 17 amino acids. V lost 1 base to trimming and J lost 2 bases; unmatched junction nucleotides: 7. Germline V gives CDR1 SGHVS, CDR2 FQNEAQ. The CDR3 region has the DNA TGTGCCAGCAGCTTAGAGACAGGGGGCAGGCGGAACTATGGCTACACCTTC. Protein product: CASSLETGGRRNYGYTF.

The V gene is TRBV18, the J gene TRBJ1-2, with a weak D call TRBD1 (5 bases). Germline CDR1 and CDR2: KGHSH and LQKENI. Trimming cost V 8 bases and J 3 bases, with 13 bases left between them. This CDR3 is built from 13 residues. CDR3: CASAQDGDYGYTF. In DNA form, the CDR3 reads TGTGCCAGCGCACAGGACGGGGACTATGGCTACACCTTC.

The genes are TRBV2 and TRBJ1-5, with D perhaps TRBD1 (6 bases). The CDR3 covers 14 residues. Germline CDR1 reads SNHLY; CDR2 reads FYNNEI. V lost 6 bases to trimming and J lost 7 bases, with 16 bases between them. Written as DNA, the CDR3 is TGTGCCAGCAGGGATTGGGGGCTTGGGCAGCCCCAGCATTTT. This encodes CASRDWGLGQPQHF.

This clonotype showed up just a few times. The rearrangement uses TRBV20-1 and TRBJ2-4; no definite D call. Trimming pared 5 bases from V and 0 bases from J, leaving 11 bases between. Germline CDR1 DFQATT, CDR2 SNEGSKA (reference sequence). The CDR3 is 14 residues long. CDR3 sequence reads: CSAAGRIAKNIQYF. Here the CDR3 DNA reads TGCAGTGCTGCCGGAAGAATAGCCAAAAACATTCAGTACTTC.

The rearrangement links TRBV6-2 or TRBV6-3 to TRBJ2-5, with D uncertain. CDR3 length: 13 amino acids. V was clipped by 0 bases and J by 3 bases, with 5 bases between them. The germline gives CDR1 MNHEY, CDR2 SVGEGT. The CDR3 here is CASSYSTKETQYF. The CDR3 DNA reads as TGTGCCAGCAGTTACTCCACCAAAGAGACCCAGTACTTC.

This chain uses TRBV25-1 with TRBJ1-3; no definite D call. Trimming cost V 6 bases and J 0 bases, with 9 bases left between them. CDR3 length: 14 residues. The germline V gene has CDR1 MGHDK and CDR2 SYGVNS. CDR3 in amino acids: CASRPASSGNTIYF. The CDR3 coding sequence is TGTGCCAGCAGGCCCGCGAGCTCTGGAAACACCATATATTTT.

V usage is TRBV7-2 and J usage is TRBJ1-2; 7 nucleotides align to TRBD1. CDR1 and CDR2 (germline): SGHTA, FQGNSA. CDR3 size: 16 residues. J gave up 1 base and V 7 bases, and 12 bases lay outside the gene matches. This CDR3 reads CASNYGDRYNNYGYTF. CDR3 in DNA: TGTGCCAGCAACTATGGGGACAGATACAATAACTATGGCTACACCTTC.

Only a few counts were recorded for this clonotype. A much larger clone lies one base from this, so it may be a read error. The chain employs TRBV20-1 and TRBJ2-7; 8 bases map to TRBD1. Germline CDR1 is DFQATT and CDR2 is SNEGSKA (reference sequence). Losses at the gene ends were 7 bases for V and 7 bases for J; bases not matched to a gene: 15. This CDR3 has 14 amino acids. CDR3 nucleotides: TGCAGTGGGTCCAGGACAGGGACCTACAATGAGCAGTACTTC. This translates into CSGSRTGTYNEQYF.